This is a list of T cell receptor beta chains from one sample in a study of CD8 T cells in ankylosing spondylitis. Using its own MiXCR run on the 5' RACE reads, TCRdb lists one record per CDR3 protein. Among roughly 470,000 distinct CDR3 sequences listed, 25% to 30% were seen once. Sequenced sample: blood, either unsorted or a sorted T cell fraction (not recorded which). The source of these receptors is a male donor with ankylosing spondylitis. CDR3s include the opening cysteine and the closing phenylalanine or tryptophan. The D gene is left open where the match is weak. Size tells how often a clone was seen (once, few, many) or the class of an expanded clone, and some rows leave it out.

d_call j_call clone_size v_call cdr3_aa cdr3_nt
TRBD1 TRBJ1-5 - TRBV24-1 CATSDSGTGFNQPQHF TGTGCCACCAGTGATTCCGGGACAGGCTTCAATCAGCCCCAGCATTTT
TRBD1 TRBJ2-7 - TRBV29-1 CSVRGQVVEQYF TGCAGCGTTCGGGGACAGGTTGTCGAGCAGTACTTC
- TRBJ2-2 few TRBV21-1 CASSTHPGELFF TGTGCCAGCAGCACACATCCCGGGGAGCTGTTTTTT
TRBD1 TRBJ1-5 - TRBV3-1 CASSQRTGVFNQPQHF TGTGCCAGCAGCCAACGGACAGGGGTTTTCAATCAGCCCCAGCATTTT
TRBD1 TRBJ2-7 - TRBV20-1 CSADRGLYEQYF TGCAGTGCCGACAGGGGTCTCTACGAGCAGTACTTC
- TRBJ2-6 - TRBV9 CASSVVMAGANVLTF TGTGCCAGCAGCGTAGTGATGGCTGGGGCCAACGTCCTGACTTTC
TRBD2 TRBJ2-2 few TRBV7-9 CASNLAGERLAGELFF TGTGCCAGCAATCTAGCGGGAGAAAGGTTAGCCGGGGAGCTGTTTTTT
- TRBJ2-7 - TRBV5-1 CASSLVSAYEQYF TGCGCCAGCAGCTTGGTATCGGCCTACGAGCAGTACTTC
- TRBJ2-7 - TRBV20-1 CSAPQMAGDYEQYF TGCAGTGCCCCTCAGATGGCCGGGGATTACGAGCAGTACTTC
TRBD2 TRBJ2-1 few TRBV29-1 CSVVLAGGPRDEQFF TGCAGCGTTGTACTAGCGGGAGGGCCTCGGGATGAGCAGTTCTTC
- TRBJ1-2 few TRBV12-3/TRBV12-4 CASSQLWGGTYYGYTF TGTGCCAGCAGTCAACTATGGGGGGGGACATACTATGGCTACACCTTC
TRBD1 TRBJ2-7 few TRBV5-6 CASSSVPTGRPIEQYF TGTGCCAGCAGCTCCGTGCCGACAGGGCGGCCTATAGAGCAGTACTTC
- TRBJ2-3 - TRBV2 CASSEVQGDTQYF TGTGCCAGCAGTGAAGTGCAGGGAGATACGCAGTATTTT
- TRBJ1-3 - TRBV7-2 CASSQSPGAGNTIYF TGTGCCAGCAGCCAAAGTCCAGGGGCTGGAAACACCATATATTTT
- TRBJ2-2 - TRBV12-3/TRBV12-4 CASSLPGVKSGELFF TGTGCCAGCAGTCTCCCCGGGGTAAAGAGCGGGGAGCTGTTTTTT
- TRBJ1-5 few TRBV27 CASSSRPWEDSNQPQHF TGTGCCAGCAGTTCTCGACCATGGGAGGACAGCAATCAGCCCCAGCATTTT
- TRBJ2-3 - TRBV5-5 CASSVPLDWSTDTQYF TGTGCCAGCAGCGTTCCCTTGGACTGGAGCACAGATACGCAGTATTTT
TRBD1 TRBJ1-4 - TRBV11-2 CASSGEETGGNEKLFF TGTGCCAGCAGCGGAGAGGAGACAGGGGGAAATGAAAAACTGTTTTTT
TRBD1 TRBJ1-2 - TRBV7-2 CASSLSPQGGQSNYGYTF TGTGCCAGCAGCTTATCGCCTCAGGGGGGCCAATCTAACTATGGCTACACCTTC
- TRBJ1-2 - TRBV29-1 CSVDSVLYGYTF TGCAGCGTTGATTCAGTTCTCTATGGCTACACCTTC
- TRBJ2-7 few TRBV29-1 CSVVKSRGSYEQYF TGCAGCGTTGTAAAAAGTAGGGGCTCCTACGAGCAGTACTTC
- TRBJ1-6 - TRBV12-3/TRBV12-4 CATKGSGYSPLHF TGTGCCACCAAGGGTTCAGGTTACTCACCCCTCCACTTT
- TRBJ1-2 - TRBV18 CASSRDDYGYTF TGTGCCAGCTCAAGGGATGACTATGGCTACACCTTC
- TRBJ2-5 - TRBV30 CAWSEYQETQYF TGTGCCTGGAGTGAATACCAAGAGACCCAGTACTTC
TRBD2 TRBJ2-7 - TRBV3-1 CASSQGLAGGKQYF TGTGCCAGCAGCCAAGGACTAGCGGGAGGGAAGCAGTACTTC
- TRBJ2-5 - TRBV20-1 CSATDGIQETQYF TGCAGTGCCACGGACGGAATACAAGAGACCCAGTACTTC
TRBD2 TRBJ2-7 - TRBV7-8 CASSYGLAVTKQYF TGTGCCAGCAGCTATGGACTAGCGGTTACGAAGCAGTACTTC
- TRBJ2-5 - TRBV12-3/TRBV12-4 CASSSQRAYQETQYF TGTGCCAGCAGTTCACAGCGGGCCTACCAAGAGACCCAGTACTTC
- TRBJ2-2 - TRBV11-2 CASSLAKDWAGELFF TGTGCCAGCAGCTTAGCGAAAGATTGGGCCGGGGAGCTGTTTTTT
- TRBJ2-1 - TRBV20-1 CSASLMRGVDEQFF TGCAGTGCTAGTTTGATGAGGGGGGTCGATGAGCAGTTCTTC
- TRBJ1-6 few TRBV5-8 CASSYGQGRRRSPLHF TGTGCCAGCAGCTATGGCCAAGGCCGTAGGCGTTCACCCCTCCACTTT
- TRBJ2-5 - TRBV7-7 CASSLGVGSQETQYF TGTGCCAGCAGCTTAGGAGTGGGAAGCCAAGAGACCCAGTACTTC
- TRBJ1-1 - TRBV5-1 CASSVGPGEGSTEAFF TGCGCCAGCAGCGTAGGACCAGGGGAGGGGAGCACTGAAGCTTTCTTT
- TRBJ2-3 - TRBV3-1 CASSQAAALSTDTQYF TGTGCCAGCAGCCAAGCTGCTGCTTTGAGCACAGATACGCAGTATTTT
- TRBJ2-1 few TRBV11-2 CASSLAPGGYGLEFF TGTGCCAGCAGCTTAGCCCCCGGCGGGTACGGACTGGAGTTCTTC
- TRBJ1-2 - TRBV20-1 CSANHPGGYGYTF TGCAGTGCTAACCACCCCGGCGGCTATGGCTACACCTTC
- TRBJ1-5 - TRBV10-3 CAIRSGQVSNQPQHF TGTGCCATCAGGTCGGGACAAGTTAGCAATCAGCCCCAGCATTTT
TRBD1 TRBJ2-1 - TRBV2 CASTPDRVDNEQFF TGTGCCAGCACGCCCGACAGGGTCGACAATGAGCAGTTCTTC
- TRBJ2-3 once TRBV3-1 CASSYRWPSTDTQYF TGTGCCAGCAGCTACAGGTGGCCTAGCACAGATACGCAGTATTTT
- TRBJ1-1 few TRBV5-1 CASSLVEGTGANTEAFF TGCGCCAGCAGCTTGGTAGAGGGGACTGGAGCGAACACTGAAGCTTTCTTT
TRBD2 TRBJ2-1 - TRBV7-9 CASSSFGTSGKLYEQFF TGTGCCAGCAGCTCTTTTGGGACTAGCGGGAAATTGTATGAGCAGTTCTTC
TRBD2 TRBJ2-1 few TRBV5-1 CASSLTSGRAGINEQFF TGCGCCAGCAGCTTGACTAGCGGGAGGGCCGGTATTAATGAGCAGTTCTTC
- TRBJ1-2 few TRBV12-3/TRBV12-4 CASSWGEGYGYTF TGTGCCAGCAGTTGGGGAGAAGGCTATGGCTACACCTTC
TRBD1 TRBJ1-5 - TRBV27 CASSFSPGQGVNQPQHF TGTGCCAGCAGTTTCTCCCCTGGACAGGGAGTAAATCAGCCCCAGCATTTT
TRBD1 TRBJ1-1 many TRBV7-9 CASSPQGRTEAFF TGTGCCAGCAGTCCACAGGGGAGGACTGAAGCTTTCTTT
TRBD1 TRBJ2-3 many TRBV29-1 CSVTTGGDTQYF TGCAGCGTGACGACAGGGGGTGATACGCAGTATTTT
TRBD1 TRBJ2-1 few TRBV5-1 CASSQRGQGANENEQFF TGCGCCAGCAGTCAGAGAGGTCAGGGGGCGAATGAAAATGAGCAGTTCTTC